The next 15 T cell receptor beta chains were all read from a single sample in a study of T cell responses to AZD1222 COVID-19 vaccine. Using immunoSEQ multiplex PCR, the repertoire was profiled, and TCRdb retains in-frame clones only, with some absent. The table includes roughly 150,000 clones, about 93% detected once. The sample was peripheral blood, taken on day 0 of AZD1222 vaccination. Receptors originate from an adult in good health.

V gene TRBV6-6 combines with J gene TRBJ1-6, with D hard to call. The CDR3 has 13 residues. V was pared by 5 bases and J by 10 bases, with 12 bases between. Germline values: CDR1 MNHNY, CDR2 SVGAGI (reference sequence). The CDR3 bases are TGTGCCAGCAGTCCCTTACACGGATCACCCCTCCACTTT. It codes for CASSPLHGSPLHF.

The CDR3 here is CASSQEAGGGTDTQYF. CDR3 DNA: TGTGCCAGCAGCCAAGAGGCGGGGGGCGGCACAGATACGCAGTATTTT. The gene calls are TRBV4-2 and TRBJ2-3, with TRBD2 matching 8 bases. The germline gives CDR1 LGHNA, CDR2 YNFKEQ. V lost 0 bases to trimming and J lost 1 base; unmatched junction nucleotides: 3. The CDR3 runs 16 residues.

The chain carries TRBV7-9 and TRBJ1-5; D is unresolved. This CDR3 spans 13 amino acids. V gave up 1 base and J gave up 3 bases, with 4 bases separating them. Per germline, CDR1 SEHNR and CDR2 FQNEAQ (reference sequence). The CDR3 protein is CASSLEYNQPQHF. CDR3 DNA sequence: TGTGCCAGCAGCTTAGAGTACAATCAGCCCCAGCATTTT.

DNA of the CDR3: TGTGCCAGCAGTGATCGGGGCGGCTACAATGAGCAGTTCTTC. This encodes CASSDRGGYNEQFF. V usage is TRBV2 and J usage is TRBJ2-1; D may correspond to TRBD1 or TRBD2 (5 bases each). The CDR3 has 14 residues. CDR1 is SNHLY, CDR2 FYNNEI, per germline. The germline V and J ends were trimmed by 3 bases and 3 bases, with 9 bases remaining between them.

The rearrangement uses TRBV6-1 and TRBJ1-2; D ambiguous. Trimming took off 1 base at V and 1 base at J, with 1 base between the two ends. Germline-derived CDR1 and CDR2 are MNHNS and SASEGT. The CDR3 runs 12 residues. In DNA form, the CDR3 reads TGTGCCAGCAGTGAAGGTAACTATGGCTACACCTTC. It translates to CASSEGNYGYTF.

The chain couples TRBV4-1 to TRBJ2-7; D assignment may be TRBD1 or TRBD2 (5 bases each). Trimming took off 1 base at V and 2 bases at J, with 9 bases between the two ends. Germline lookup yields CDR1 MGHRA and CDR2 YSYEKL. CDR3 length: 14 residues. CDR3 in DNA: TGCGCCAGCAGCCAAGGGTGGGGGACCTACGAGCAGTACTTC. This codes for CASSQGWGTYEQYF.

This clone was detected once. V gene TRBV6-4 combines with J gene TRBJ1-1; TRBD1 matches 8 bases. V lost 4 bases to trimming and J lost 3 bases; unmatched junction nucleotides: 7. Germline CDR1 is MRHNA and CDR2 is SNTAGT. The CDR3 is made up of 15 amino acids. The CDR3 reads CASSAVHRGYTEAFF. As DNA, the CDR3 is TGTGCCAGCAGTGCGGTCCACAGGGGGTACACTGAAGCTTTCTTT.

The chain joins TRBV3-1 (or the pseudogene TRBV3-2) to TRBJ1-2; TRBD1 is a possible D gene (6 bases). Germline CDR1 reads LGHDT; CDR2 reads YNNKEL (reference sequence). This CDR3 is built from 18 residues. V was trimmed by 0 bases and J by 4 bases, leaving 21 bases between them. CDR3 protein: CASSQERGDGVWPYGYTF. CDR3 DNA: TGTGCCAGCAGCCAAGAAAGGGGGGATGGGGTCTGGCCCTATGGCTACACCTTC.

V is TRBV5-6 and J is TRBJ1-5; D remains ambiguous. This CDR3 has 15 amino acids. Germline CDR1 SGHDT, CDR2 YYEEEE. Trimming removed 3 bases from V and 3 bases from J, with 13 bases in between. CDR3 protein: CASSWVFGDNQPQHF. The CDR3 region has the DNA TGTGCCAGCAGCTGGGTGTTCGGGGACAATCAGCCCCAGCATTTT.

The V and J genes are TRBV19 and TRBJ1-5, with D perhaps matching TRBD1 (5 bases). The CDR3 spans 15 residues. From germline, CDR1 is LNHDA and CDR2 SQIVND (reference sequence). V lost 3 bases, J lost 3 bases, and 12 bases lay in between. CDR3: CASSMGTRSNQPQHF. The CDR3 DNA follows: TGTGCCAGTAGTATGGGGACCCGTTCCAATCAGCCCCAGCATTTT. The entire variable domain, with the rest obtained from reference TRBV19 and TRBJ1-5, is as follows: DGGITQSPKYLFRKEGQNVTLSCEQNLNHDAMYWYRQDPGQGLRLIYYSQIVNDFQKGDIAEGYSVSREKKESFPLTVTSAQKNPTAFYLCASSMGTRSNQPQHFGDGTRLSIL.

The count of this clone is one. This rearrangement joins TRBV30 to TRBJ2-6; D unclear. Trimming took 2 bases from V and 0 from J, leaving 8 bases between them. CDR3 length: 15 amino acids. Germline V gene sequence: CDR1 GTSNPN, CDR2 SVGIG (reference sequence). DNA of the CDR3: TGTGCCTGGAGTCGCCCCTTCTCTGGGGCCAACGTCCTGACTTTC. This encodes CAWSRPFSGANVLTF.

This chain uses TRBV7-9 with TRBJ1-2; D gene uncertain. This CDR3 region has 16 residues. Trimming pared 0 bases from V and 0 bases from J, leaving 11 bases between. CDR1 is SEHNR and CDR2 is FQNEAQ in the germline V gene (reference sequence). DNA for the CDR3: TGTGCCAGCAGCTTAGCAGGCGGCGGAGCTAACTATGGCTACACCTTC. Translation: CASSLAGGGANYGYTF.

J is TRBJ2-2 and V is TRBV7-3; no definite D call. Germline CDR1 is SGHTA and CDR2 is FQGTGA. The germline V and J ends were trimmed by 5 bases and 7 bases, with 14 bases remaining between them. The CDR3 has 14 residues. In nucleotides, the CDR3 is TGTGCCAGCAGCCCCGGGCGTAAAGTCGGGGAGCTGTTTTTT. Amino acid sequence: CASSPGRKVGELFF.

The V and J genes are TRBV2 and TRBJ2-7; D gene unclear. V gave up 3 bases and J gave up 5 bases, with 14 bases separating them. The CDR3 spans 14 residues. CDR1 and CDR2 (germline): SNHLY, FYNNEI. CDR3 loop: CASSDWQHDNEQYF. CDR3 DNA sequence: TGTGCCAGCAGTGACTGGCAGCACGATAACGAGCAGTACTTC.

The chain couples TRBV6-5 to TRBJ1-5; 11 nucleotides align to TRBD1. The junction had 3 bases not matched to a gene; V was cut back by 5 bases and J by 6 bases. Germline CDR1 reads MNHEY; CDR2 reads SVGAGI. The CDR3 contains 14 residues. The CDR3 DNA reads TGTGCCAGCAGTATGGGGACAGGGGGTCAGCCCCAGCATTTT. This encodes CASSMGTGGQPQHF.